This entry lists 5 T cell receptor beta chains sequenced from one sample in a study of blood T cells in healthy people across ages (dated by TCRdb to between 2014 and 2016). Receptor amplification or capture employed 5' RACE. These reads were obtained on an Illumina HiSeq 2500. The second PCR ran for roughly 7 to 12 cycles and used a J-beta primer mix along with a sample-barcoded 5' primer. The public reads were run again by TCRdb, first through fastp at Q25 and then through MiXCR, and only productive beta chains were kept. When rows share a CDR3 protein, they turn into one entry using the most common DNA and genes. This sample holds about 1 million distinct CDR3 sequences; under 55% were observed only once. Under 20% of the sample belongs to the ten largest clones. The sample was blood. Receptors originate from an older woman in good health.

The sample holds one count of this clonotype. The junction differs from germline at one of its ends, possibly a read error. V gene TRBV14 combines with J gene TRBJ2-7; no reliable D call. CDR3 length equals 11 residues. Germline assignment: CDR1 SGHDN and CDR2 FVKESK. CDR3 loop: CASSQNYKQYF. CDR3 in DNA: TGTGCCAGCAGCCAGAACTACAAGCAGTACTTC.

This clonotype has a handful of counts. The chain couples TRBV7-6 to TRBJ2-1, with 8 bases lining up with TRBD2. Germline loops: CDR1 SGHVS, CDR2 FNYEAQ. The CDR3 runs to 16 residues. Germline trimming cut 2 bases from V and 7 bases from J; bases unmatched to any gene: 10. CDR3 bases: TGTGCCAGCAGCTTATTTGCTAGGACTAGCTCGAATGAGCAGTTCTTC. It yields the protein CASSLFARTSSNEQFF.

This clonotype has a count of ten or more. The chain links TRBV3-1 to TRBJ2-1; no reliable D call. The CDR3 contains 13 residues. The germline V gene encodes CDR1 LGHDT and CDR2 YNNKEL (reference sequence). The V end lost 5 bases, the J end lost 9 bases, and 14 bases lay between the germline ends. In DNA, the CDR3 is TGTGCCAGCAGCGCCCGGGCGGAAGGTGAGCAGTTCTTC. Encoded protein: CASSARAEGEQFF.

This rearrangement joins TRBV20-1 to TRBJ2-3; TRBD1 or TRBD2 may be the D gene (5 bases each). The V end was cut by 6 bases, the J end by 5 bases, with 15 bases between. Germline V lookup: CDR1 DFQATT, CDR2 SNEGSKA (reference sequence). CDR3 length: 13 residues. CDR3 residues: CSASGRVGDTQYF. The CDR3 DNA reads as TGCAGTGCGAGCGGCAGGGTTGGAGATACGCAGTATTTT.

The chain joins TRBV6-5 to TRBJ2-1, with 9 bases aligning to TRBD2. V lost 6 bases to trimming and J lost 8 bases; unmatched junction nucleotides: 8. The CDR3 totals 14 residues. The germline gives CDR1 MNHEY, CDR2 SVGAGI. DNA of the CDR3: TGTGCCAGCAGGGCCGGGACTAGCTTCCATGAGCAGTTCTTC. Amino acid sequence: CASRAGTSFHEQFF.